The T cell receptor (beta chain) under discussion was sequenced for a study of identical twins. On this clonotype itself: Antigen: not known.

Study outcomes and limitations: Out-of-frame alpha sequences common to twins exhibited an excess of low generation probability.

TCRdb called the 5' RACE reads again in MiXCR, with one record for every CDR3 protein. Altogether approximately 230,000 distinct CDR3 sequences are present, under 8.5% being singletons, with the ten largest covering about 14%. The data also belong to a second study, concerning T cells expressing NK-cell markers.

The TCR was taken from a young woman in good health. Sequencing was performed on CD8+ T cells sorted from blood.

In DNA form, the CDR3 reads TGTGCCAGCAGTGAAGGACTAGCGGGGCCCTACGAGCAGTACTTC. This sequence encodes CASSEGLAGPYEQYF. The chain has TRBV6-1 and TRBJ2-7; 11 positions match TRBD2. The CDR3 consists of 15 residues. The V gene end was trimmed by 1 base and the J gene end by 2 bases; junction bases not matched to a gene: 1. Germline CDR1 MNHNS, CDR2 SASEGT.